One and the same sample provided the 5 T cell receptor beta chains below, sequenced in a study of cytotoxic CD8 clonotypes in ibrutinib-treated CLL. Assay used: immunoSEQ multiplex PCR; TCRdb lists only in-frame clones, some missing. The repertoire has approximately 35,000 clones, around 75% of them found once; the top ten carry around 17%. The sequencing here drew on PBMCs, taken at disease progression, from a patient treated with ibrutinib. The source is a human donor with chronic lymphocytic leukemia.

This clone showed up just a few times. The chain has TRBV4-2 and TRBJ1-2, with a possible D match to TRBD1 (6 bases). The germline V and J ends were trimmed by 0 bases and 5 bases, with 13 bases remaining between them. The CDR3 covers 15 residues. Per the germline V gene, CDR1 is LGHNA and CDR2 is YNFKEQ. As DNA, the CDR3 is TGTGCCAGCAGCCAAGATATACAGGGCTCATATGGCTACACCTTC. Its translation: CASSQDIQGSYGYTF.

The chain employs TRBV5-6 and TRBJ1-1; 8 nucleotides align to TRBD1. The CDR3 loop spans 16 amino acids. Germline V gene sequence: CDR1 SGHDT, CDR2 YYEEEE. V dropped 3 bases and J dropped 10; count of bases not matched to a gene: 17. The CDR3 here is CASSSAATGGAFGAFF. In DNA, the CDR3 is TGTGCCAGCAGCTCTGCCGCCACAGGGGGGGCTTTCGGAGCTTTCTTT.

This chain joins TRBV5-6 and TRBJ1-1; D may be TRBD1 (6 bases). V lost 1 base, J lost 4 bases, and 11 bases lay in between. The CDR3 has 14 residues. The germline CDR1 and CDR2 sequences are SGHDT and YYEEEE. CDR3 region: CASSLWQGSTEAFF. The CDR3 DNA sequence: TGTGCCAGCAGCTTGTGGCAGGGGAGCACTGAAGCTTTCTTT.

This clone is labeled medium-sized. The rearrangement links TRBV19 to TRBJ1-1; no clear D. This CDR3 is built from 11 residues. V was cut by 7 bases and J by 1 base, with 4 bases left in between. Per the germline V gene, CDR1 is LNHDA and CDR2 is SQIVND (reference sequence). Written as DNA, the CDR3 is TGTGCCAGTAACCAGAACACTGAAGCTTTCTTT. This sequence encodes CASNQNTEAFF.

This clone was detected only a few times. The rearrangement joins TRBV7-9 to TRBJ1-6; 9 positions agree with TRBD1. There are 15 residues in the CDR3. Germline V gene data show CDR1 as SEHNR and CDR2 as FQNEAQ (reference sequence). The trim removed 5 bases at V and 9 bases at J, leaving 8 bases unmatched. As DNA, the CDR3 is TGTGCCAGCAGCGATACCGGGACAGGGATTTCACCCCTCCACTTT. Amino acid sequence: CASSDTGTGISPLHF.